A single sample is the source of the 8 T cell receptor beta chains below, sequenced in a study of T cell responses to AZD1222 COVID-19 vaccine. The data were produced by immunoSEQ multiplex PCR, yet TCRdb's version contains in-frame clones alone and is incomplete. The sample includes about 21,000 clones, around 82% of them seen just once. The source material was peripheral blood, sampled on day 0 of AZD1222 vaccination. These receptors came from an adult in good health.

The chain employs TRBV7-3 and TRBJ2-5; possibly TRBD1 or TRBD2 for D (5 bases each). Germline V gene data show CDR1 as SGHTA and CDR2 as FQGTGA. This CDR3 region has 15 residues. Deletions cut 5 bases from V and 2 bases from J, with 15 bases between. The CDR3 DNA reads TGTGCCAGCAGCCAGGGCTTCGGGGTACAAGAGACCCAGTACTTC. This sequence encodes CASSQGFGVQETQYF.

The chain is built from TRBV7-9 and TRBJ1-6, with 8 bases aligning to TRBD1. CDR1 and CDR2 from the germline V gene are SEHNR and FQNEAQ (reference sequence). J gave up 8 bases and V 3 bases, and 3 bases lay outside the gene matches. CDR3 size: 14 residues. The CDR3 DNA sequence: TGTGCCAGCAGCTTGACAGGGGAATATTCACCCCTCCACTTT. Its translation: CASSLTGEYSPLHF. The whole variable domain, remainder taken from reference TRBV7-9 and TRBJ1-6, is DTGVSQNPRHKITKRGQNVTFRCDPISEHNRLYWYRQTLGQGPEFLTYFQNEAQLEKSRLLSDRFSAERPKGSFSTLEIQRTEQGDSAMYLCASSLTGEYSPLHFGNGTRLTVT.

The gene calls are TRBV2 and TRBJ2-1, with 7 bases that match TRBD1. Germline CDR1 SNHLY, CDR2 FYNNEI. The length of the CDR3 is 14 residues. V trimming: 4 bases; J trimming: 7 bases; junction bases outside the gene matches: 7. In DNA, the CDR3 is TGTGCCAGCAGTGGACAGGGTGTCCGGAATGAGCAGTTCTTC. Translated: CASSGQGVRNEQFF.

The chain combines TRBV7-6 with TRBJ2-5; 9 nucleotides align to TRBD2. V lost 5 bases to trimming and J lost 4 bases; unmatched junction nucleotides: 8. The CDR3 loop spans 15 amino acids. Germline V gene sequence: CDR1 SGHVS, CDR2 FNYEAQ. The chain's CDR3 is CASSAGTSLGETQYF. In DNA, the CDR3 is TGTGCCAGCAGCGCCGGGACTAGCCTTGGAGAGACCCAGTACTTC.

The chain recombines TRBV7-8 with TRBJ2-7; 9 bases are shared with TRBD2. Germline-derived CDR1 and CDR2 are SGHVS and FQNEAQ. This CDR3 has 12 amino acids. The V and J ends lost 4 bases and 8 bases, in that order; junction bases with no gene match: 3. The CDR3 DNA is TGTGCCAGCAGCTCCGGGACTAGCAAGCAGTACTTC. Encoded protein: CASSSGTSKQYF.

The chain has TRBV5-1 and TRBJ2-5; D uncertain. This CDR3 spans 20 amino acids. V dropped 0 bases and J dropped 3 bases, with 27 bases sitting between them. Per the germline V gene, CDR1 is SGHRS and CDR2 is YFSETQ. CDR3 sequence (DNA): TGCGCCAGCAGCTTGGGAGCTGGACGAAGACCCTTAAACCTCAAAGAGACCCAGTACTTC. It specifies CASSLGAGRRPLNLKETQYF.

This sequence joins TRBV7-2 and TRBJ1-2, with 9 bases aligning to TRBD1. CDR3 length: 13 amino acids. The V gene's germline CDR1 is SGHTA and CDR2 FQGNSA. V was pared by 5 bases and J by 9 bases, with 7 bases of the junction left unmatched. For the CDR3, the DNA is TGTGCCAGCAGCCCCCGGGACAGGGATAGCTACACCTTC. This codes for CASSPRDRDSYTF. The full variable domain, its missing parts supplied by reference TRBV7-2 and TRBJ1-2, is GAGVSQSPSNKVTEKGKDVELRCDPISGHTALYWYRQSLGQGLEFLIYFQGNSAPDKSGLPSDRFSAERTGGSVSTLTIQRTQQEDSAVYLCASSPRDRDSYTFGSGTRLTVV.

This clone was seen a few times. CDR3 in amino acids: CASSVGGTGNEQYF. The DNA of the CDR3 is TGTGCCAGCAGCGTAGGCGGGACAGGGAACGAGCAGTACTTC. This sequence joins TRBV9 and TRBJ2-7, with 9 positions matching TRBD1. Germline V lookup: CDR1 SGDLS, CDR2 YYNGEE. This CDR3 has 14 residues. The trim removed 0 bases at V and 5 bases at J, leaving 3 bases unmatched.